The source of this T cell receptor (beta chain) is a study of glioma-infiltrating T cells after dendritic cell vaccination. As for the study in general: Patients received three intradermal dendritic cell vaccine injections at biweekly intervals. Study-wide results and caveats: Longer survival after dendritic cell vaccination followed higher pretreatment TIL content.

Sequencing used immunoSEQ multiplex PCR; TCRdb keeps in-frame clones, though not all of them. The sample contains around 97,000 clones, roughly 79% of which appear only once. As concerns this clone: Its antigen remains unidentified.

Isocitrate dehydrogenase mutation was absent in all glioblastoma patients. PBMC were collected before vaccination, two weeks after the third vaccination, and at progression. The sequenced sample was blood, obtained before dendritic cell vaccination. The sequence derives from a human donor with glioblastoma.

The DNA for the CDR3 is TGTGCCAGCGGGCTCGGGGGCAATCAGCCCCAGCATTTT. Translated: CASGLGGNQPQHF. The rearrangement joins TRBV28 to TRBJ1-5; D not resolved. Germline V lookup: CDR1 MDHEN, CDR2 SYDVKM. The CDR3 is 13 amino acids. Between the trimmed V and J ends, which lost 8 bases and 2 bases, there was a span of 10 bases.